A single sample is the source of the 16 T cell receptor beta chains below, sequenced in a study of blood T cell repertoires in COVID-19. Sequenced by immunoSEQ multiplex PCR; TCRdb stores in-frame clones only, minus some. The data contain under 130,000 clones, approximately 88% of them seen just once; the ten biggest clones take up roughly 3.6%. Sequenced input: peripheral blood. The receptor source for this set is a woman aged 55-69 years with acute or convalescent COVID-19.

CDR3 nucleotide sequence: TGCAGCGTCCGACAGGGTGGAAATCAGCCCCAGCATTTT. This gives the protein CSVRQGGNQPQHF. This chain joins TRBV29-1 and TRBJ1-5, with 7 positions matching TRBD1. The CDR3 is made up of 13 amino acids. J lost 4 bases, V lost 6 bases, and 6 bases had no gene match. CDR1 is SQVTM and CDR2 is ANQGSEA in the germline V gene.

CDR3 in DNA: TGTGCCAGCAGTTTGGCCAGGGGGTTTGAGACCCAGTACTTC. Residues: CASSLARGFETQYF. This chain uses TRBV28 with TRBJ2-5; 7 bases are a match to TRBD1. Germline CDR1 MDHEN, CDR2 SYDVKM. This CDR3 is 14 amino acids long. V shed 3 bases and J 5 bases; nucleotides not matched to a gene: 6.

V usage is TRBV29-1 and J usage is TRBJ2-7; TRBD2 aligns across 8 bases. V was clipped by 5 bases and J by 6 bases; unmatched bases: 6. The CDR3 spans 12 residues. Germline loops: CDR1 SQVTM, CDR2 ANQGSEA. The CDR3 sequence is CSVSSAGGEQYV. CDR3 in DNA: TGCAGCGTTTCTTCTGCGGGAGGCGAGCAGTACGTC.

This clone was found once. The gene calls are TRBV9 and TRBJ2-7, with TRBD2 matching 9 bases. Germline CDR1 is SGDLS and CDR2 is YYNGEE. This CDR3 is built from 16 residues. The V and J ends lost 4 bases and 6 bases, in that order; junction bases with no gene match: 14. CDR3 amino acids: CASSLNFRLAVGEQYV. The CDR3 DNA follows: TGTGCCAGCAGCCTAAACTTCCGACTAGCGGTCGGCGAGCAGTACGTC.

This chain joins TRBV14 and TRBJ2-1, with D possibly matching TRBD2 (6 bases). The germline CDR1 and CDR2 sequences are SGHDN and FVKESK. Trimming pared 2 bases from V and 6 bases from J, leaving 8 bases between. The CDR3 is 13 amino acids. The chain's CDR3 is CASSQMGGNEQFF. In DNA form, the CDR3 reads TGTGCCAGCAGCCAAATGGGGGGCAATGAGCAGTTCTTC.

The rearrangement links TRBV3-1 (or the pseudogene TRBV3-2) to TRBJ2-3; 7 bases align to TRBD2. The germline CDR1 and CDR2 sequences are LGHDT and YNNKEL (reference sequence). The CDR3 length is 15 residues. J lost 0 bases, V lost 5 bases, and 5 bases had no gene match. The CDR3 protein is CASSGLGVSTDTQYF. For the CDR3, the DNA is TGTGCCAGCAGCGGACTAGGGGTAAGCACAGATACGCAGTATTTT.

The CDR3 loop reads CASSFGREVYNEQFF. The CDR3 DNA is TGTGCCAGCAGCTTCGGGCGGGAGGTTTACAATGAGCAGTTCTTC. The chain couples TRBV5-4 to TRBJ2-1, with 8 bases fitting TRBD2. This CDR3 contains 15 residues. V was pared by 2 bases and J by 4 bases, with 5 bases of the junction left unmatched. The germline CDR1 and CDR2 sequences are SGHNT and YYREEE (reference sequence).

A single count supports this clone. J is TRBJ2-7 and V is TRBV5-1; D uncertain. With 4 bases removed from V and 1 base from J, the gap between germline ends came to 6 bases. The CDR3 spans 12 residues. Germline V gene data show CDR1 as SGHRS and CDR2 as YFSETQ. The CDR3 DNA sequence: TGCGCCAGCAGCGCCACATCCTACGAGCAGTACGTC. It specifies CASSATSYEQYV.

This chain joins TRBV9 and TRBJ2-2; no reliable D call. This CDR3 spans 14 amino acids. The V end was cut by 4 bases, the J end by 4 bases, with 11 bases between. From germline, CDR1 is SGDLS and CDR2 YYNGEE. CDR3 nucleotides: TGTGCCAGCAGCCCCCGGGTCGGCACCGGGGAGCTGTTTTTT. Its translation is CASSPRVGTGELFF.

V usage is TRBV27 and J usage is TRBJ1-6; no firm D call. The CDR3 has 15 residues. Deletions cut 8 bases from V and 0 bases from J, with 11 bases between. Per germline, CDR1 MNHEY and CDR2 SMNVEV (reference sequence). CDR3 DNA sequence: TGTGCCAGCGGTAGGAGCGGCTCCTATAATTCACCCCTCCACTTT. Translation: CASGRSGSYNSPLHF.

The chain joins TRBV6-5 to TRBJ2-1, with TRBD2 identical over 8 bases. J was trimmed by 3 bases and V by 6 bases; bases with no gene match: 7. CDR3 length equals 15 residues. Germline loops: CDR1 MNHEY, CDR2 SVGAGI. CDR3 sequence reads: CASRDLAGVYNEQFF. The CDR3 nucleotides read TGTGCCAGCAGGGACCTAGCGGGCGTCTACAATGAGCAGTTCTTC.

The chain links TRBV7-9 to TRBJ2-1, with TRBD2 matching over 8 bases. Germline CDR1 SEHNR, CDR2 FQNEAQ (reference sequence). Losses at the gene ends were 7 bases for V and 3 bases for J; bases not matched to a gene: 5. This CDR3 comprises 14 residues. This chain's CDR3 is CASTLAGFYNEQFF. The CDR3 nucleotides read TGTGCCAGCACTCTAGCGGGTTTCTACAATGAGCAGTTCTTC. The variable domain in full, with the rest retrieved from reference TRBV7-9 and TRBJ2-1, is DTGVSQNPRHKITKRGQNVTFRCDPISEHNRLYWYRQTLGQGPEFLTYFQNEAQLEKSRLLSDRFSAERPKGSFSTLEIQRTEQGDSAMYLCASTLAGFYNEQFFGPGTRLTVL.

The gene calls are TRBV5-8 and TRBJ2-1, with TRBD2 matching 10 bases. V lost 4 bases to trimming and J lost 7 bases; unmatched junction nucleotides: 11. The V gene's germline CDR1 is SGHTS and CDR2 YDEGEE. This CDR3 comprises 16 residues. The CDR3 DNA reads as TGTGCCAGCAGCGCAACCGGGACTAGCGTTTCGAATGAGCAGTTCTTC. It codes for CASSATGTSVSNEQFF.

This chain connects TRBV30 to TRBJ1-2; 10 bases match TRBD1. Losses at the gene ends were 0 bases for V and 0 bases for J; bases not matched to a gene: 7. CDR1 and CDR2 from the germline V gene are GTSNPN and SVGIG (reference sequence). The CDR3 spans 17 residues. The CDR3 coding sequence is TGTGCCTGGAGTGTACAGGGACAGGGGCAAGCTAACTATGGCTACACCTTC. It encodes CAWSVQGQGQANYGYTF.

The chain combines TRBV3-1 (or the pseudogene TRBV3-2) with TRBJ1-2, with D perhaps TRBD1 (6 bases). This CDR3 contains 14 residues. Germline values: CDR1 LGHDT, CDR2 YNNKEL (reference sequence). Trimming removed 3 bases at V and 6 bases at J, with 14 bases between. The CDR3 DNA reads TGTGCCAGCAGCCACCTACAGGGAAATCATGGCTACACCTTC. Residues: CASSHLQGNHGYTF.

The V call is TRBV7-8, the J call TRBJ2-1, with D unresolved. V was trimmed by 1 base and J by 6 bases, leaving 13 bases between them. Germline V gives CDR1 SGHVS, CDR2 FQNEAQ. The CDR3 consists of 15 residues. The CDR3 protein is CASSLVVTVGNEQFF. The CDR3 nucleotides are TGTGCCAGCAGCTTAGTAGTAACGGTTGGCAATGAGCAGTTCTTC.